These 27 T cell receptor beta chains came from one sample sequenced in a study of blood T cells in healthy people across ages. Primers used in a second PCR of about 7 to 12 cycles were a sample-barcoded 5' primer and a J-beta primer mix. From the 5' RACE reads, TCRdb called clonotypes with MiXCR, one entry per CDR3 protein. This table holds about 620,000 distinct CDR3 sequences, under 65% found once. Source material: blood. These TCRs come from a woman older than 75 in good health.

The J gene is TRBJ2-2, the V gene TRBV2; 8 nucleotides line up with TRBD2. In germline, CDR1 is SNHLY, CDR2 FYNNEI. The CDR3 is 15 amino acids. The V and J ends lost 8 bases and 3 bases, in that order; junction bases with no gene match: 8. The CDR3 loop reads CASAPAGGYTGELFF. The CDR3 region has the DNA TGTGCCAGCGCGCCGGCGGGAGGATACACCGGGGAGCTGTTTTTT.

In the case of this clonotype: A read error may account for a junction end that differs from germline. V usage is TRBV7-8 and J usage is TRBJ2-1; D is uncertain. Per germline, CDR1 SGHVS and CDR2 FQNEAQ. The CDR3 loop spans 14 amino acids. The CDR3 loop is CTSSLASSYNEQFF. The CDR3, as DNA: TGTACCAGCAGCTTAGCAAGCTCCTACAATGAGCAGTTCTTC.

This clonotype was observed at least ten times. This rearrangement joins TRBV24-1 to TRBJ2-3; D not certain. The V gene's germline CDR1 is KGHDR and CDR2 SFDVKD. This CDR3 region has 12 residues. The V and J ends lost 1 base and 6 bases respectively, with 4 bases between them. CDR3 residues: CATSDFLDTQYF. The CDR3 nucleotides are TGTGCCACCAGTGATTTTTTGGATACGCAGTATTTT.

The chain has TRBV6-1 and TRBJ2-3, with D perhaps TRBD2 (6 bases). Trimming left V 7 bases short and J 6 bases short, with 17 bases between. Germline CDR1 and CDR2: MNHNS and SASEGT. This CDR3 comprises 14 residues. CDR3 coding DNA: TGTGCCAGCATGGCGGGAACGGCCCAGGATACGCAGTATTTT. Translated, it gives CASMAGTAQDTQYF.

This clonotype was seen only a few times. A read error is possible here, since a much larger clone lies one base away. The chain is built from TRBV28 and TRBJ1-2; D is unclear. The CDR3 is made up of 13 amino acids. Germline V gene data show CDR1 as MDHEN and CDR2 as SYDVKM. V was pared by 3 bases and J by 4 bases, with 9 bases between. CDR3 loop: CASSLERVYGYTF. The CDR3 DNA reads TGTGCCAGCAGTTTGGAAAGGGTCTATGGCTACACCTTC.

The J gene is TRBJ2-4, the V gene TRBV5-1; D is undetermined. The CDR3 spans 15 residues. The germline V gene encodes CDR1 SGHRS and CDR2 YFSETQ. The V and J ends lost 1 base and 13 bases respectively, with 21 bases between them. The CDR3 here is CASSLTQSSYNEQYF. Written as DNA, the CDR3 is TGCGCCAGCAGCTTGACCCAGAGTTCATACAATGAGCAGTACTTC.

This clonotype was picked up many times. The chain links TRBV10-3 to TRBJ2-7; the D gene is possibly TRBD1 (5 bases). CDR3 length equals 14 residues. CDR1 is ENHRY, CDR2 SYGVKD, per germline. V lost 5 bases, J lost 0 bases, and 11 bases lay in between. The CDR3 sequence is CAISPTDSSYEQYF. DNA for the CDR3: TGTGCCATCAGTCCCACAGACAGCTCCTACGAGCAGTACTTC.

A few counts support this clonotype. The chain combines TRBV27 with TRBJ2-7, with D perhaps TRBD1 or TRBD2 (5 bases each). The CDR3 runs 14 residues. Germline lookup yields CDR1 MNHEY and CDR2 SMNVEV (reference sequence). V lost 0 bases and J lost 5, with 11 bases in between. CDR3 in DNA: TGTGCCAGCAGTTTATCGGGGGACCGCCACGAGCAGTACTTC. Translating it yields CASSLSGDRHEQYF.

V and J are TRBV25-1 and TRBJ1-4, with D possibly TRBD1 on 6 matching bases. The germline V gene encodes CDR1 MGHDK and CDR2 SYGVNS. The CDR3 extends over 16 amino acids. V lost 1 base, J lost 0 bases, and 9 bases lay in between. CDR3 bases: TGTGCCAGCAGTGAATCGAGGGGGACAACTAATGAAAAACTGTTTTTT. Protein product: CASSESRGTTNEKLFF.

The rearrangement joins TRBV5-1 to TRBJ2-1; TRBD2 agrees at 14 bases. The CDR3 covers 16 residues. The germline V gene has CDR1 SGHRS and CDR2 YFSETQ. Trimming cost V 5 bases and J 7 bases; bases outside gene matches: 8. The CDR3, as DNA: TGCGCCAGCAGACCAACCGGGACTAGCGGGAGTAATGAGCAGTTCTTC. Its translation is CASRPTGTSGSNEQFF.

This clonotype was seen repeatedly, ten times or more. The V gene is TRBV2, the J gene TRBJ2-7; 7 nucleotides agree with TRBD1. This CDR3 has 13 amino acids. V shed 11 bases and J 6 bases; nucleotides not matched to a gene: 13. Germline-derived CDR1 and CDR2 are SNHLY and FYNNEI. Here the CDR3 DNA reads TGTGCCTCCCGAGGTACAGGGGCTAGCGAGCAGTACTTC. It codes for CASRGTGASEQYF.

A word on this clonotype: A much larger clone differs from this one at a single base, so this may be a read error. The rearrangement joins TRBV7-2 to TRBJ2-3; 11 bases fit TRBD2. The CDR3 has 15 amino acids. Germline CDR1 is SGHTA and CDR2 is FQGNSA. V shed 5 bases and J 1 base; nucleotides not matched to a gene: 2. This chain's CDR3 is CASSVSGGGTDTQYF. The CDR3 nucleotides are TGTGCCAGCAGCGTTAGCGGGGGGGGCACAGATACGCAGTATTTT. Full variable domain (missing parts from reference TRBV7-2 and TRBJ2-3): GAGVSQSPSNKVTEKGKDVELRCDPISGHTALYWYRQSLGQGLEFLIYFQGNSAPDKSGLPSDRFSAERTGGSVSTLTIQRTQQEDSAVYLCASSVSGGGTDTQYFGPGTRLTVL.

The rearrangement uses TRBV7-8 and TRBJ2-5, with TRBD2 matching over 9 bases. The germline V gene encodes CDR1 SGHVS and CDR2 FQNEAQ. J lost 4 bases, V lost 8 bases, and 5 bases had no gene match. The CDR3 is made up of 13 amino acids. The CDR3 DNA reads TGTGCCAGCTCTGGGACTAGCTTAGAGACCCAGTACTTC. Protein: CASSGTSLETQYF.

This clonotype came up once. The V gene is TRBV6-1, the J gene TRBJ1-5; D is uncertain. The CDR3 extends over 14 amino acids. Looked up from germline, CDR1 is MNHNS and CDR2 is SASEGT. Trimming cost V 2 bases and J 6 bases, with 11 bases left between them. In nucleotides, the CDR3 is TGTGCCAGCAGTGAAAGGGAACCCTTTCAGCCCCAGCATTTT. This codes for CASSEREPFQPQHF.

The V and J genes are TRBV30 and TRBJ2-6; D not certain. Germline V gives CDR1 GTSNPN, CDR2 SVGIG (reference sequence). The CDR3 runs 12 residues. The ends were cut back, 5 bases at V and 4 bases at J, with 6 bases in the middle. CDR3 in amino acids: CAWYSGANVLTF. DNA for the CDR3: TGTGCCTGGTACTCCGGGGCCAACGTCCTGACTTTC.

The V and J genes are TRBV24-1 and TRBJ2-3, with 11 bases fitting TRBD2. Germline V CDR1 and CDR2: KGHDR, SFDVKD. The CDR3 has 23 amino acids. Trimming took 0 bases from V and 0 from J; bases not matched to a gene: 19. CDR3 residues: CATSDLLLRRRLAGGHSTDTQYF. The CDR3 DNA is TGTGCCACCAGTGATTTGCTGCTCCGCCGACGGCTAGCGGGGGGCCATAGCACAGATACGCAGTATTTT.

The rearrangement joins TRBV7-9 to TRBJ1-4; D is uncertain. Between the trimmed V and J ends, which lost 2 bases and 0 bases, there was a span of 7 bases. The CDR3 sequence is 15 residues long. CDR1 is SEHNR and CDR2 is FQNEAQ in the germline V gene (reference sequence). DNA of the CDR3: TGTGCCAGCAGCTTACCGCAAGCAACTAATGAAAAACTGTTTTTT. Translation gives CASSLPQATNEKLFF.

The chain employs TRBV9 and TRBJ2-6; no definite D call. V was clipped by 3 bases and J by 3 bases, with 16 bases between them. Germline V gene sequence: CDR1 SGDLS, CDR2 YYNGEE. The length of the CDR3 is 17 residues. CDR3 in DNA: TGTGCCAGCAGCGGGCCTTTGCGGCCGGATGGGGCCAACGTCCTGACTTTC. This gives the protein CASSGPLRPDGANVLTF.

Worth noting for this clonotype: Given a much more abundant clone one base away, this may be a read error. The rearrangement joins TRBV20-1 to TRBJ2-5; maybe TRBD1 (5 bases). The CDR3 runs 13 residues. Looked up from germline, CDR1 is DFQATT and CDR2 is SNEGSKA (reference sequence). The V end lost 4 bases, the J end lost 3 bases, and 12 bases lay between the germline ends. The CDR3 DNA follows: TGCAGTGCTACCGACAGACTTAAAGAGACCCAGTACTTC. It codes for CSATDRLKETQYF.

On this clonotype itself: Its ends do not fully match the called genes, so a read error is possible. For the CDR3, the DNA is TGTGGCAGCAGCCGAGACTCCTACAGGGGCTACACCTTC. Protein product: CGSSRDSYRGYTF. The gene calls are TRBV7-9 and TRBJ1-2; D is possibly TRBD1 (5 bases). Germline CDR1 and CDR2: SEHNR and FQNEAQ (reference sequence). The CDR3 loop spans 13 amino acids.

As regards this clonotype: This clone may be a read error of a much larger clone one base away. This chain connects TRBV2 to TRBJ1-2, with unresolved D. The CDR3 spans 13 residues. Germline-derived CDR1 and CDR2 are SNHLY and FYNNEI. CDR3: CASSTTNTYGHTF. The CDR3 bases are TGTGCCAGCAGTACTACAAATACCTATGGCCACACCTTC.

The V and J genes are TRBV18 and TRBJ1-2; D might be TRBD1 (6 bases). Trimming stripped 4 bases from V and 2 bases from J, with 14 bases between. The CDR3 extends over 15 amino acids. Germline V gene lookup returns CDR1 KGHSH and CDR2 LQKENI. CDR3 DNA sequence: TGTGCCAGCTCACAGCAAAAGGACAGCAACTATGGCTACACCTTC. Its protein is CASSQQKDSNYGYTF. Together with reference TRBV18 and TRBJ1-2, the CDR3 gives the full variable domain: NAGVMQNPRHLVRRRGQEARLRCSPMKGHSHVYWYRQLPEEGLKFMVYLQKENIIDESGMPKERFSAEFPKEGPSILRIQQVVRGDSAAYFCASSQQKDSNYGYTFGSGTRLTVV.

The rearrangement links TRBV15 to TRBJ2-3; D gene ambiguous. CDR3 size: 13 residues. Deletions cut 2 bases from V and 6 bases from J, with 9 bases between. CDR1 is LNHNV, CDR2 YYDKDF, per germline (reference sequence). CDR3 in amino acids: CATSRKRRDTQYF. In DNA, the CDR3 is TGTGCCACCAGCAGAAAAAGGCGTGATACGCAGTATTTT.

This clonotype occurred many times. The CDR3 reads CASSTTGLAQPQHF. Written as DNA, the CDR3 is TGTGCCAGCAGTACCACAGGGCTGGCTCAGCCCCAGCATTTT. The chain uses TRBV12-3 or TRBV12-4 and TRBJ1-5; perhaps TRBD1 as D (6 bases). This CDR3 comprises 14 residues. V gave up 5 bases and J gave up 6 bases, with 14 bases separating them.

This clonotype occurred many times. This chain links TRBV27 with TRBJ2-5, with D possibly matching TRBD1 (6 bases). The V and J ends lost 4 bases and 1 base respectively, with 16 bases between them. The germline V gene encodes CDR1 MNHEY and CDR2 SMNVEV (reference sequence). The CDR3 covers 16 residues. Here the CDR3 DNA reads TGTGCCAGCAGTTCTGGACAGACCACGTCCCAAGAGACCCAGTACTTC. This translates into CASSSGQTTSQETQYF.

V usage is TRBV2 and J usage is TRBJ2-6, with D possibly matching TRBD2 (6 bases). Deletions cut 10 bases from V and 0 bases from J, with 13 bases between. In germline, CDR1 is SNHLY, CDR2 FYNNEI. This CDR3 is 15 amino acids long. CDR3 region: CAIYGDSSGANVLTF. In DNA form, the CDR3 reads TGTGCCATCTACGGGGACTCCTCTGGGGCCAACGTCCTGACTTTC.

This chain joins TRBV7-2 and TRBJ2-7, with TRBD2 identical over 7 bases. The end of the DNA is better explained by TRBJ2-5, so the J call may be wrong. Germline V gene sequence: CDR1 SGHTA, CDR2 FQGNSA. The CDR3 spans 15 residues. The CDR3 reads CASSLVPSGKETQYF. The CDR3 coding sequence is TGTGCCAGCAGCTTAGTGCCTAGCGGAAAAGAGACCCAGTACTTC.